These 21 T cell receptor beta chains came from one sample sequenced in a study of CD8+CD57+ T cells in acquired aplastic anemia (dated by TCRdb to 2016 to 2018). The sequencer was an Illumina HiSeq 2000. TCR beta VDJ combination and CDR3 sequence profiling used genomic DNA as the template. In TCRdb, the public reads were trimmed at Q25 with fastp and aligned with MiXCR, with productive beta chains retained. Rows merge per CDR3 protein into single entries with the most common DNA and genes. The sample table contains under 200,000 distinct CDR3 sequences; only one count was recorded for 55% to 70% of them. The ten largest clones capture around 46% of the sample. The specimen sequenced was sorted CD4+, CD8+, or CD8+CD57+ T cells (not recorded which) from PBMCs. These receptors all stem from a human donor with severe aplastic anemia or a healthy control (not recorded which).

The V gene is TRBV2, the J gene TRBJ2-1; maybe TRBD1 (6 bases). In germline, CDR1 is SNHLY, CDR2 FYNNEI. The CDR3 has 15 amino acids. Trimming took 6 bases from V and 0 from J, leaving 12 bases between them. The CDR3 loop is CASSPLQGSYNEQFF. CDR3 sequence (DNA): TGTGCCAGCAGCCCATTACAGGGCTCCTACAATGAGCAGTTCTTC.

This clonotype was observed a few times. The chain has TRBV24-1 and TRBJ1-5; D gene uncertain. The length of the CDR3 is 13 residues. The germline V gene has CDR1 KGHDR and CDR2 SFDVKD. With 3 bases removed from V and 10 bases from J, the gap between germline ends came to 12 bases. The CDR3 spells CATSDLTGEPQHF. The CDR3, as DNA: TGTGCCACCAGTGATCTGACCGGAGAACCCCAGCATTTT.

This chain connects TRBV5-1 to TRBJ1-1, with TRBD1 matching 8 bases. The V and J ends lost 7 bases and 3 bases, in that order; junction bases with no gene match: 2. The CDR3 extends over 12 amino acids. Germline V gene data show CDR1 as SGHRS and CDR2 as YFSETQ. This CDR3 is CASATGDTEAFF. The CDR3 DNA is TGCGCCAGCGCGACAGGGGACACTGAAGCTTTCTTT.

This chain connects TRBV29-1 to TRBJ1-2; D ambiguous. Germline assignment: CDR1 SQVTM and CDR2 ANQGSEA. The CDR3 sequence is 11 residues long. With 1 base removed from V and 6 bases from J, the gap between germline ends came to 6 bases. The CDR3 nucleotides are TGCAGCGTTGAAGGGGCTGATGGCTACACCTTC. It is translated as CSVEGADGYTF.

The chain has TRBV24-1 and TRBJ2-2, with TRBD1 matching over 7 bases. Looked up from germline, CDR1 is KGHDR and CDR2 is SFDVKD. With 4 bases clipped from V and 3 bases from J, the junction kept 7 bases outside the gene matches. The CDR3 extends over 16 amino acids. CDR3 coding DNA: TGTGCCACCAGTGACCCAGACAGGGTATACACCGGGGAGCTGTTTTTT. This encodes CATSDPDRVYTGELFF.

V usage is TRBV27 and J usage is TRBJ1-2; D call uncertain. Trimming cost V 3 bases and J 2 bases, with 7 bases left between them. From germline, CDR1 is MNHEY and CDR2 SMNVEV (reference sequence). This CDR3 region has 13 residues. The CDR3 loop reads CASSFTPNYGYTF. Written as DNA, the CDR3 is TGTGCCAGCAGTTTTACACCGAACTATGGCTACACCTTC.

This chain links TRBV7-3 with TRBJ2-7; D possibly corresponds to TRBD2 (6 bases). This CDR3 is 13 amino acids long. Germline V gives CDR1 SGHTA, CDR2 FQGTGA. V was pared by 0 bases and J by 5 bases, with 8 bases between. For the CDR3, the DNA is TGTGCCAGCAGCTTAACTGGGGGGAACGAGCAGTACTTC. This codes for CASSLTGGNEQYF.

With respect to this clonotype: One end of the junction fails to match germline, which may point to a read error. The chain couples TRBV7-3 to TRBJ1-1; maybe TRBD1 (5 bases). The length of the CDR3 is 13 residues. Germline V gene lookup returns CDR1 SGHTA and CDR2 FQGTGA. CDR3 protein: CASILITGDEAFF. The CDR3 DNA is TGTGCCAGCATCTTAATAACGGGGGACGAAGCTTTCTTT.

In the case of this clonotype: It is likely a read error, because the conserved phenylalanine at the end of the CDR3 is missing. The chain has TRBV19 and TRBJ2-2; D may match TRBD1 or TRBD2 (5 bases each). Germline values: CDR1 LNHDA, CDR2 SQIVND (reference sequence). CDR3 size: 15 residues. CDR3: CASGMGVTNTGELFS. The CDR3 DNA sequence: TGTGCCAGTGGTATGGGGGTTACGAACACCGGGGAGCTGTTTTCT.

This clonotype was detected once. This chain connects TRBV9 to TRBJ1-5; D is ambiguous. The CDR3 is 13 residues long. The germline V gene has CDR1 SGDLS and CDR2 YYNGEE. Trimming removed 0 bases at V and 3 bases at J, with 4 bases between. CDR3 residues: CASSVAVNQPQHF. As DNA, the CDR3 is TGTGCCAGCAGCGTAGCGGTCAATCAGCCCCAGCATTTT.

A word on this clonotype: Sequence at one end of the junction differs from germline and may be a read error. J is TRBJ1-5 and V is TRBV10-3, with D possibly being TRBD1 (5 bases). The CDR3 loop spans 15 amino acids. The germline gives CDR1 ENHRY, CDR2 SYGVKD. For the CDR3, the DNA is TGTGCCAGCAGTGCCCCGACGGGGCCAGGTCAGCCCCAGCATTTT. Translation gives CASSAPTGPGQPQHF.

The chain joins TRBV9 to TRBJ1-6; D not resolved. CDR1 is SGDLS and CDR2 is YYNGEE in the germline V gene. Trimming took 4 bases from V and 3 from J, leaving 14 bases between them. The CDR3 spans 16 residues. CDR3 in DNA: TGTGCCAGCAGCCAAGGGAGCGGTATCTATAATTCACCCCTCCACTTT. It is translated as CASSQGSGIYNSPLHF.

This clonotype appeared many times. The chain combines TRBV6-6 with TRBJ1-2; a possible D gene is TRBD1 (5 bases). The CDR3 is made up of 14 amino acids. Germline CDR1 is MNHNY and CDR2 is SVGAGI (reference sequence). The germline V and J ends were trimmed by 7 bases and 5 bases, with 17 bases remaining between them. In DNA form, the CDR3 reads TGTGCCAGCACCCAGATCGGGGCAACTTATGGCTACACCTTC. Amino acids: CASTQIGATYGYTF.

The sample holds a few counts of this clonotype. This rearrangement joins TRBV25-1 to TRBJ1-2; D perhaps matches TRBD1 (6 bases). The germline V and J ends were trimmed by 1 base and 7 bases, with 19 bases remaining between them. The CDR3 totals 16 residues. From germline, CDR1 is MGHDK and CDR2 SYGVNS. The CDR3: CASSESRAGDIRGYTF. DNA for the CDR3: TGTGCCAGCAGTGAATCGCGAGCAGGGGATATTCGTGGCTACACCTTC.

Ten or more counts support this clonotype. The V gene is TRBV12-3 or TRBV12-4, the J gene TRBJ2-7; possibly TRBD1 for D (6 bases). This CDR3 contains 13 residues. Trimming removed 6 bases from V and 1 base from J, with 10 bases in between. The CDR3 sequence: CASSSDRSYEQYF. The DNA for the CDR3 is TGTGCCAGCAGCTCTGACAGGTCCTACGAGCAGTACTTC.

The V gene is TRBV2, the J gene TRBJ2-5; the match to TRBD1 covers 10 bases. The CDR3 totals 13 residues. CDR1 and CDR2 (germline): SNHLY, FYNNEI. V was pared by 8 bases and J by 11 bases, with 11 bases of the junction left unmatched. CDR3 DNA sequence: TGTGCCAGCGAGGACAGGGGGTACCCCTTTCAGTACTTC. Translated: CASEDRGYPFQYF.

V is TRBV7-9 and J is TRBJ1-5, with D possibly being TRBD1 (5 bases). From germline, CDR1 is SEHNR and CDR2 FQNEAQ (reference sequence). V shed 3 bases and J shed 7 bases, with 10 bases lying between them. The CDR3 length is 13 residues. The CDR3 nucleotides are TGTGCCAGCAGCTTTTCTGGGGGGCAGCCCCAGCATTTT. This gives the protein CASSFSGGQPQHF. The whole variable domain, remainder taken from reference TRBV7-9 and TRBJ1-5, is DTGVSQNPRHKITKRGQNVTFRCDPISEHNRLYWYRQTLGQGPEFLTYFQNEAQLEKSRLLSDRFSAERPKGSFSTLEIQRTEQGDSAMYLCASSFSGGQPQHFGDGTRLSIL.

The chain joins TRBV14 to TRBJ2-1; 8 nucleotides match TRBD1. V dropped 4 bases and J dropped 6; count of bases not matched to a gene: 8. Germline V lookup: CDR1 SGHDN, CDR2 FVKESK. The CDR3 covers 15 residues. The CDR3 here is CASSLWTGRGNEQFF. CDR3 coding DNA: TGTGCCAGCAGCCTATGGACAGGGCGCGGCAATGAGCAGTTCTTC.

This clonotype was seen a single time. The V call is TRBV7-6, the J call TRBJ2-5; D is uncertain. This CDR3 comprises 11 residues. The germline V gene encodes CDR1 SGHVS and CDR2 FNYEAQ. The V and J ends lost 5 bases and 7 bases respectively, with 8 bases between them. CDR3 bases: TGTGCCAGCAGCCCCCTTGTGACCCAGTACTTC. This sequence encodes CASSPLVTQYF.

This chain links TRBV12-3 or TRBV12-4 with TRBJ2-7, with 9 bases that match TRBD2. V trimming: 8 bases; J trimming: 2 bases; junction bases outside the gene matches: 16. This CDR3 region has 17 residues. The CDR3 here is CASLSMATAGGPYEQYF. The CDR3 DNA follows: TGTGCCAGCTTGTCTATGGCGACAGCGGGGGGCCCCTACGAGCAGTACTTC.

This clonotype was picked up many times. The V and J genes are TRBV20-1 and TRBJ2-5; 7 bases line up with TRBD1. With 6 bases clipped from V and 5 bases from J, the junction kept 15 bases outside the gene matches. Germline-derived CDR1 and CDR2 are DFQATT and SNEGSKA (reference sequence). The CDR3 sequence is 15 residues long. CDR3 in DNA: TGCAGTGCAACAGGGGACGGGACCTCCTCGGAGACCCAGTACTTC. As protein: CSATGDGTSSETQYF.